The entry below gives a single TCR beta chain sequence along with its context. It lacks a known antigen. The record has no base qualities; no much larger clone is one base away. From its cysteine to its phenylalanine, the CDR3 spans 15 amino acids. Just the 45-base CDR3 DNA is kept, in frame starting at base 1. The germline V gene encodes CDR1 MGHDK and CDR2 SYGVNS. The trim is 5 bases for V and 4 bases for J, with a gap of 14 bases between the germline ends. The library relied on the immunoSEQ multiplex PCR assay. The table was pulled from immuneACCESS by TCRdb, which kept in-frame rearrangements only. Such tables lose some clones; where checked, under half of the loss comes from unresolved V genes, and the rest has no known cause. The table for this sample lists 60,000 to 90,000 clones; roughly 92% of them were counted only once. The ten largest make up approximately 0.36% of the sample. This entry is derived from a study of technical replicates of blood from a few donors (TCRdb year 2017).

Sequenced: T cells isolated from PBMCs. This sequence uses TRBV25-1 and TRBJ1-4; a confident D gene designation cannot be given. This receptor was obtained from a human donor in good health. The nucleotide sequence reads as follows: TGTGCCAGCAGTTTAAGGACCGGGAGTAATGAAAAACTGTTTTTT. It translates as CASSLRTGSNEKLFF.